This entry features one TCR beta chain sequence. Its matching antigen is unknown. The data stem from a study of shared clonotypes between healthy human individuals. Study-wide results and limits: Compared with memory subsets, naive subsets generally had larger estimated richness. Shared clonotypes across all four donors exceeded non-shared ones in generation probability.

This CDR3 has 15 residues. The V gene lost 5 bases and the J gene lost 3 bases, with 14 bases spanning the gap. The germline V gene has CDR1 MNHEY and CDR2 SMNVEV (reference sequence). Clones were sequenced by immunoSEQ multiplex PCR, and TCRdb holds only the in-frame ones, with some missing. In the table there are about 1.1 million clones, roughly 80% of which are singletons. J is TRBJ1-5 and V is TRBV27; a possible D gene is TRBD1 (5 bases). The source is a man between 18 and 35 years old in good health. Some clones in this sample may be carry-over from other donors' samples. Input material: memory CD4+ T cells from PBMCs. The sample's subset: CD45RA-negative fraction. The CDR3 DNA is TGTGCCAGCAGTCTCGATCACAGGTACAATCAGCCCCAGCATTTT. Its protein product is CASSLDHRYNQPQHF.